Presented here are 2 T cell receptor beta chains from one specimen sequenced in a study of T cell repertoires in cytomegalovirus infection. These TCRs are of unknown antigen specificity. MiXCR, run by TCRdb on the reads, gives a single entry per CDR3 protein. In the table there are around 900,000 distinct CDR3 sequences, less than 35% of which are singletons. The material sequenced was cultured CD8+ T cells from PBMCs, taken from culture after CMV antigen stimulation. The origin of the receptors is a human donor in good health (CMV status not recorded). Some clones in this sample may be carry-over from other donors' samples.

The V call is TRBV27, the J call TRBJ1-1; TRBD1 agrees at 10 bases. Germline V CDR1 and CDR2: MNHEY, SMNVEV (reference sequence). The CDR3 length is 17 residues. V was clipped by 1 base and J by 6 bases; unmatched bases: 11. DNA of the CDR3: TGTGCCAGCAGTTTATTGCGGACAGGGGGTCCCTTAGCTGAAGCTTTCTTT. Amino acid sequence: CASSLLRTGGPLAEAFF.

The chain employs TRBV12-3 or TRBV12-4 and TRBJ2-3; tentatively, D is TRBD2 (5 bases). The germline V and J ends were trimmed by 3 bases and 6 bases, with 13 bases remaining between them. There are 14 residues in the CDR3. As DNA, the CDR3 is TGTGCCAGCAGTTTCGAAGGACCGGGGGATACGCAGTATTTT. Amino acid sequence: CASSFEGPGDTQYF.